These T cell receptor beta chains were read from a single sample in a study of blood T cell repertoires in COVID-19. Profiled with immunoSEQ multiplex PCR; TCRdb holds only in-frame clones, not every one. The sample consists of roughly 160,000 clones, approximately 84% of them appearing once. The material sequenced was peripheral blood. The receptors originated from a man aged 18 to 30 with active or convalescent COVID-19. Both conserved end residues are part of each CDR3. The D gene is left open where the match is weak. Size values are once, few and many counts, or a class for expanded clones, and some rows have none.

d_gene: -
abundance: -
v_gene: TRBV3-1/TRBV3-2
j_gene: TRBJ2-2
CDR3nt: TGTGCCAGCAGCCAAGATCGGTCGGGGGAGCGCGTCACCGGGGAGCTGTTTTTT
CDR3aa: CASSQDRSGERVTGELFF

d_gene: TRBD1
abundance: -
v_gene: TRBV5-1
j_gene: TRBJ2-1
CDR3nt: TGCGCCAGCAGCTTGGACAGGGGATATGAGCAGTTCTTC
CDR3aa: CASSLDRGYEQFF

d_gene: TRBD1
abundance: -
v_gene: TRBV5-1
j_gene: TRBJ2-3
CDR3nt: TGCGCCAGCAGCTTCGGGACAGGGATCTTCGACACAGATACGCAGTATTTT
CDR3aa: CASSFGTGIFDTDTQYF

d_gene: -
abundance: -
v_gene: TRBV7-8
j_gene: TRBJ1-1
CDR3nt: TGTGCCAGCACTTCTCCCCGGGAGGGCCTGAACACTGAAGCTTTCTTT
CDR3aa: CASTSPREGLNTEAFF

d_gene: -
abundance: -
v_gene: TRBV4-2
j_gene: TRBJ1-5
CDR3nt: TGTGCCAGCAGCCAAGATCCCAGGTTGAGTCAGCCCCAGCATTTT
CDR3aa: CASSQDPRLSQPQHF

d_gene: TRBD1
abundance: once
v_gene: TRBV5-1
j_gene: TRBJ1-6
CDR3nt: TGCGCCAGCAGTCCCGGACAGGGAAGGTCACCCCTCCACTTT
CDR3aa: CASSPGQGRSPLHF

d_gene: -
abundance: -
v_gene: TRBV18
j_gene: TRBJ1-1
CDR3nt: TGTGCCAGCTCATCACAGCGAAATTCTGAAGCTTTCTTT
CDR3aa: CASSSQRNSEAFF

d_gene: TRBD1
abundance: -
v_gene: TRBV3-1/TRBV3-2
j_gene: TRBJ1-2
CDR3nt: TGTGCCAGCAGCCAATACCGACAGGGGAACTATGGCTACACCTTC
CDR3aa: CASSQYRQGNYGYTF

d_gene: -
abundance: -
v_gene: TRBV7-9
j_gene: TRBJ2-2
CDR3nt: TGTGCCAGCAGCTCGTTGAACACCGGGGAGCTGTTTTTT
CDR3aa: CASSSLNTGELFF

d_gene: -
abundance: -
v_gene: TRBV6-5
j_gene: TRBJ2-7
CDR3nt: TGTGCCAGCAGTTTTTACCGGGGTTCCTACGAGCAGTACTTC
CDR3aa: CASSFYRGSYEQYF

d_gene: -
abundance: -
v_gene: TRBV2
j_gene: TRBJ1-5
CDR3nt: TGTGCCAGCAGTAGCAGGGGTTTCAATCAGCCCCAGCATTTT
CDR3aa: CASSSRGFNQPQHF

d_gene: -
abundance: -
v_gene: TRBV6-6
j_gene: TRBJ1-1
CDR3nt: TGTGCCAGCAGTTACGAGGGTCCTTTTGAAGCTTTCTTT
CDR3aa: CASSYEGPFEAFF

d_gene: TRBD2
abundance: -
v_gene: TRBV15
j_gene: TRBJ2-7
CDR3nt: TGTGCCACCAGCAGAGGGGGAGGGCGGCTTCGTATCGACGAGCAGTACTTC
CDR3aa: CATSRGGGRLRIDEQYF

d_gene: -
abundance: -
v_gene: TRBV5-1
j_gene: TRBJ1-4
CDR3nt: TGCGCCAGCAGCTTGCTCCAGGGTAATGAAAAACTGTTTTTT
CDR3aa: CASSLLQGNEKLFF

d_gene: -
abundance: once
v_gene: TRBV7-9
j_gene: TRBJ1-5
CDR3nt: TGTGCCAGCAGCTTAGGAGGGTGGGAGCTCCATCAGCCCCAGCATTTT
CDR3aa: CASSLGGWELHQPQHF

d_gene: -
abundance: -
v_gene: TRBV5-6
j_gene: TRBJ2-7
CDR3nt: TGTGCCAGCAGCTTGCTGATAGAGGACGAGCAGTACTTC
CDR3aa: CASSLLIEDEQYF

d_gene: -
abundance: -
v_gene: TRBV27
j_gene: TRBJ2-5
CDR3nt: TGTGCCAGCAGTCCGCCGGGACAAAAGGTTGGGGGGACCCAGTACTTC
CDR3aa: CASSPPGQKVGGTQYF

d_gene: -
abundance: once
v_gene: TRBV5-8
j_gene: TRBJ1-1
CDR3nt: TGTGCCAGCAGCTGGGGAGGGGGAGGCTCGTGGACTGAAGCTTTCTTT
CDR3aa: CASSWGGGGSWTEAFF

d_gene: TRBD1
abundance: -
v_gene: TRBV28
j_gene: TRBJ1-1
CDR3nt: TGTGCCAGCAGCCGGACAGGGGTAGGTACTGAAGCTTTCTTT
CDR3aa: CASSRTGVGTEAFF

d_gene: TRBD1
abundance: few
v_gene: TRBV19
j_gene: TRBJ2-5
CDR3nt: TGTGCCAGTAGTACTGACAGGGTAAAAAAGACCCAGTACTTC
CDR3aa: CASSTDRVKKTQYF

d_gene: -
abundance: few
v_gene: TRBV19
j_gene: TRBJ1-2
CDR3nt: TGTGCCAGTAGTTTAATAGGGGCAGGGGTTGGTGGCTACACCTTC
CDR3aa: CASSLIGAGVGGYTF

d_gene: TRBD1
abundance: -
v_gene: TRBV19
j_gene: TRBJ2-1
CDR3nt: TGTGCCAGTAGTAGCCGGACAGGGGACTACAATGAGCAGTTCTTC
CDR3aa: CASSSRTGDYNEQFF

d_gene: TRBD1
abundance: -
v_gene: TRBV6-5
j_gene: TRBJ1-2
CDR3nt: TGTGCCAGCAGAACGACAGGGAACTATGGCTACACCTTC
CDR3aa: CASRTTGNYGYTF

d_gene: TRBD1
abundance: -
v_gene: TRBV27
j_gene: TRBJ2-5
CDR3nt: TGTGCCAGCAGGGGACAGGGGGGATCAGAGACCCAGTACTTC
CDR3aa: CASRGQGGSETQYF

d_gene: -
abundance: once
v_gene: TRBV5-1
j_gene: TRBJ2-7
CDR3nt: TGCGCCAGCAGCTTTGGCCTAGCTACATCCCCCTCCTACGAGCAGTACTTC
CDR3aa: CASSFGLATSPSYEQYF

d_gene: -
abundance: -
v_gene: TRBV29-1
j_gene: TRBJ2-5
CDR3nt: TGCAGCGTTGATGGGGACTGGGTTGAGACCCAGTACTTC
CDR3aa: CSVDGDWVETQYF

d_gene: -
abundance: -
v_gene: TRBV7-9
j_gene: TRBJ1-5
CDR3nt: TGTGCCAGCAGTAGAGAGGCGGATCAGCCCCAGCATTTT
CDR3aa: CASSREADQPQHF